This T cell receptor (beta chain) came from a study of beta chain features in type 1 diabetes. The CDR3 extends over 13 amino acids. Trimming took off 5 bases at V and 5 bases at J, with 10 bases between the two ends. The germline V gene encodes CDR1 SGHTA and CDR2 FQGNSA. Based on CD45RO/CCR7/CD25/CD127/CD95/CD27, CD4+ regulatory, stem cell-like memory, naive and central memory cells were sorted. All of the isolated RNA was reverse transcribed, so expressed TCRB transcripts were sequenced. Measured with immunoSEQ multiplex PCR; TCRdb has only the in-frame clones, and not every one. There are 250,000 to 300,000 clones in the sample; under 8.5% occur only once, and under 1.3% lies in the top ten. Only a few counts were recorded for this clone.

This chain joins TRBV7-2 and TRBJ1-5, with D possibly TRBD1 on 5 matching bases. Sequenced input: central memory CD4+ T cells from blood. This sequence was found in a woman younger than 30 in good health. The CDR3 is CASSIDSYQPQHF. DNA for the CDR3: TGTGCCAGCAGCATCGACAGCTATCAGCCCCAGCATTTT.